The 25 T cell receptor beta chains in this list originate from one sample, sequenced in a study of cytotoxic CD8 clonotypes in ibrutinib-treated CLL. Repertoires were generated with immunoSEQ multiplex PCR, while TCRdb's copy carries only in-frame clones and drops some. The table records 25,000 or so clones, roughly 62% of them present only once. Sequencing used PBMCs, obtained before ibrutinib treatment. Receptor source: a human donor with chronic lymphocytic leukemia.

This clone has more than one count but fewer than ten. The chain uses TRBV6-5 and TRBJ1-2; D possibly corresponds to TRBD1 (5 bases). Germline values: CDR1 MNHEY, CDR2 SVGAGI. V lost 5 bases to trimming and J lost 3 bases, with 13 bases between them. This CDR3 comprises 14 residues. The CDR3 DNA sequence: TGTGCCAGCAGTATGCTACAGGCCCACTATGGCTACACCTTC. This encodes CASSMLQAHYGYTF.

This sequence joins TRBV5-1 and TRBJ1-1; 10 bases line up with TRBD1. This CDR3 contains 14 residues. Trimming took 4 bases from V and 1 from J; bases not matched to a gene: 1. Germline CDR1 reads SGHRS; CDR2 reads YFSETQ. The CDR3, as DNA: TGCGCCAGCAGCAGACAGGGGGCGAACACTGAAGCTTTCTTT. Amino acid sequence: CASSRQGANTEAFF.

The chain links TRBV27 to TRBJ1-1; 8 bases map to TRBD1. The V segment lost 6 bases and the J segment 8 bases; nucleotides outside the gene matches: 20. The CDR3 sequence is 17 residues long. In germline, CDR1 is MNHEY, CDR2 SMNVEV (reference sequence). The CDR3 sequence is CASSRQGAQGAPREAFF. In DNA form, the CDR3 reads TGTGCCAGCAGCCGACAGGGCGCGCAGGGGGCGCCTCGAGAAGCTTTCTTT.

J is TRBJ2-6 and V is TRBV27, with D perhaps matching TRBD1 (6 bases). Germline CDR1 MNHEY, CDR2 SMNVEV (reference sequence). The V and J ends lost 2 bases and 0 bases respectively, with 11 bases between them. The CDR3 is 17 amino acids. This CDR3 is CASSLQGSPSGANVLTF. CDR3 nucleotide sequence: TGTGCCAGCAGTTTACAGGGGAGTCCCTCTGGGGCCAACGTCCTGACTTTC.

The chain joins TRBV11-2 to TRBJ1-1, with TRBD1 matching 9 bases. CDR3 length: 15 amino acids. The J segment lost 6 bases and the V segment lost 5 bases, leaving 10 bases of the junction unmatched. Germline CDR1 is SGHAT and CDR2 is FQNNGV. The CDR3 loop reads CASSTIGQGRPEAFF. CDR3 nucleotide sequence: TGTGCCAGCAGCACAATCGGACAGGGGCGCCCTGAAGCTTTCTTT.

This CDR3 is CASSPRTDLTEAFF. CDR3 in DNA: TGTGCCAGCTCACCCCGGACGGACCTCACTGAAGCTTTCTTT. The rearrangement uses TRBV18 and TRBJ1-1, with D unresolved. Germline lookup yields CDR1 KGHSH and CDR2 LQKENI. Trimming removed 3 bases from V and 4 bases from J, with 12 bases in between. The length of the CDR3 is 14 residues.

CDR3: CATDTGLNTEAFF. The CDR3 DNA follows: TGTGCCACCGACACGGGGTTGAACACTGAAGCTTTCTTT. The chain combines TRBV10-3 with TRBJ1-1; no clear D. Trimming shortened V by 10 bases and J by 0 bases, and 12 bases separated the two germline ends. The CDR3 length is 13 residues. The V gene's germline CDR1 is ENHRY and CDR2 SYGVKD.

The chain has TRBV19 and TRBJ2-1, with 13 bases that match TRBD2. The germline V gene has CDR1 LNHDA and CDR2 SQIVND (reference sequence). The V segment lost 4 bases and the J segment 5 bases; nucleotides outside the gene matches: 5. This CDR3 spans 16 amino acids. This CDR3 is CASSSRLAGGHNEQFF. CDR3 in DNA: TGTGCCAGTAGTAGTCGACTAGCGGGGGGACACAATGAGCAGTTCTTC. The variable domain in full, with the rest retrieved from reference TRBV19 and TRBJ2-1, is DGGITQSPKYLFRKEGQNVTLSCEQNLNHDAMYWYRQDPGQGLRLIYYSQIVNDFQKGDIAEGYSVSREKKESFPLTVTSAQKNPTAFYLCASSSRLAGGHNEQFFGPGTRLTVL.

The chain links TRBV9 to TRBJ1-2, with D unresolved. V was cut by 0 bases and J by 4 bases, with 10 bases left in between. The V gene's germline CDR1 is SGDLS and CDR2 YYNGEE. This CDR3 region has 14 residues. The CDR3 nucleotides read TGTGCCAGCAGCGTAGATCCAGCTACCTATGGCTACACCTTC. Residues: CASSVDPATYGYTF. Combining the CDR3 with reference TRBV9 and TRBJ1-2 gives the whole variable domain DSGVTQTPKHLITATGQRVTLRCSPRSGDLSVYWYQQSLDQGLQFLIQYYNGEERAKGNILERFSAQQFPDLHSELNLSSLELGDSALYFCASSVDPATYGYTFGSGTRLTVV.

The chain combines TRBV10-3 with TRBJ1-5; TRBD1 is a possible D gene (5 bases). This CDR3 comprises 14 residues. Trimming left V 10 bases short and J 0 bases short, with 13 bases between. The germline CDR1 and CDR2 sequences are ENHRY and SYGVKD. Here the CDR3 reads CATGKGNSNQPQHF. The CDR3 region has the DNA TGTGCCACCGGGAAGGGGAATAGCAATCAGCCCCAGCATTTT.

This chain uses TRBV9 with TRBJ2-2; D gene ambiguous. This CDR3 has 14 residues. Trimming removed 1 base at V and 5 bases at J, with 9 bases between. Germline V gene sequence: CDR1 SGDLS, CDR2 YYNGEE. The CDR3 nucleotides read TGTGCCAGCAGCGTAAACCAGCGAACCGGGGAGCTGTTTTTT. Translation: CASSVNQRTGELFF. Full variable domain (remainder filled in from reference TRBV9 and TRBJ2-2): DSGVTQTPKHLITATGQRVTLRCSPRSGDLSVYWYQQSLDQGLQFLIQYYNGEERAKGNILERFSAQQFPDLHSELNLSSLELGDSALYFCASSVNQRTGELFFGEGSRLTVL.

J is TRBJ2-1 and V is TRBV19; 10 nucleotides line up with TRBD1. This CDR3 has 16 amino acids. Losses at the gene ends were 5 bases for V and 8 bases for J; bases not matched to a gene: 12. Germline lookup yields CDR1 LNHDA and CDR2 SQIVND (reference sequence). CDR3 coding DNA: TGTGCCAGTAGTCCACAGACAGGGGGCGCCGGGTATGAGCAGTTCTTC. Protein sequence: CASSPQTGGAGYEQFF.

The V gene is TRBV4-1, the J gene TRBJ2-3, with 8 nucleotides matching TRBD1. Germline loops: CDR1 MGHRA, CDR2 YSYEKL. The CDR3 loop spans 17 amino acids. V lost 0 bases and J lost 3; bases outside the gene matches: 8. The CDR3 is CASSQDRTGHFTDTQYF. The CDR3 DNA is TGCGCCAGCAGCCAAGACCGGACAGGGCATTTTACAGATACGCAGTATTTT.

The chain employs TRBV6-6 and TRBJ2-3; TRBD2 aligns across 12 bases. V dropped 7 bases and J dropped 4; count of bases not matched to a gene: 3. Germline V gene data show CDR1 as MNHNY and CDR2 as SVGAGI (reference sequence). CDR3 length: 14 residues. The CDR3 DNA reads as TGTGCCAGCACCAGACTAGCGGGAGCAGATACGCAGTATTTT. It codes for CASTRLAGADTQYF.

The chain carries TRBV10-3 and TRBJ2-5; 13 bases agree with TRBD2. Unmatched junction bases numbered 15, after V lost 6 bases and J lost 5 bases. Germline V gene sequence: CDR1 ENHRY, CDR2 SYGVKD. This CDR3 is 18 amino acids long. The CDR3 here is CAISPSIGTSGMDETQYF. The CDR3 DNA reads as TGTGCCATCAGCCCCTCGATTGGGACTAGCGGGATGGATGAGACCCAGTACTTC.

This clone was picked up one time. The rearrangement links TRBV2 to TRBJ1-2; D uncertain. The CDR3 has 12 amino acids. With 4 bases removed from V and 3 bases from J, the gap between germline ends came to 6 bases. Germline-derived CDR1 and CDR2 are SNHLY and FYNNEI. The CDR3 bases are TGTGCCAGCAGTGTTAGGGACTATGGCTACACCTTC. This gives the protein CASSVRDYGYTF. The full variable domain, with the rest looked up from reference TRBV2 and TRBJ1-2, is EPEVTQTPSHQVTQMGQEVILRCVPISNHLYFYWYRQILGQKVEFLVSFYNNEISEKSEIFDDQFSVERPDGSNFTLKIRSTKLEDSAMYFCASSVRDYGYTFGSGTRLTVV.

The gene calls are TRBV30 and TRBJ2-1; D is uncertain. The CDR3 contains 10 residues. Germline V gives CDR1 GTSNPN, CDR2 SVGIG (reference sequence). Trimming removed 2 bases from V and 8 bases from J, with 4 bases in between. The CDR3 sequence is CAWSKDEQFF. DNA of the CDR3: TGTGCCTGGAGTAAGGATGAGCAGTTCTTC.

This clone was observed a few times. The J gene is TRBJ2-2, the V gene TRBV5-4, with unresolved D. The V end lost 0 bases, the J end lost 0 bases, and 9 bases lay between the germline ends. The CDR3 length is 16 residues. CDR1 SGHNT and CDR2 YYREEE come from the germline V gene (reference sequence). The CDR3 sequence: CASSLGYISNTGELFF. DNA for the CDR3: TGTGCCAGCAGCTTGGGCTACATATCGAACACCGGGGAGCTGTTTTTT. Full variable domain (rest looked up from reference TRBV5-4 and TRBJ2-2): ETGVTQSPTHLIKTRGQQVTLRCSSQSGHNTVSWYQQALGQGPQFIFQYYREEENGRGNFPPRFSGLQFPNYSSELNVNALELDDSALYLCASSLGYISNTGELFFGEGSRLTVL.

V and J are TRBV30 and TRBJ2-1; 8 bases align to TRBD2. CDR3 length equals 14 residues. Germline values: CDR1 GTSNPN, CDR2 SVGIG (reference sequence). The trim removed 4 bases at V and 6 bases at J, leaving 8 bases unmatched. As DNA, the CDR3 is TGTGCCTGGAACCGGGGGGGCCTTTTCAATGAGCAGTTCTTC. Its protein product is CAWNRGGLFNEQFF.

The chain combines TRBV5-1 with TRBJ2-1; 11 bases fit TRBD1. Germline V gene sequence: CDR1 SGHRS, CDR2 YFSETQ. The trim removed 1 base at V and 10 bases at J, leaving 7 bases unmatched. CDR3 length: 15 residues. In DNA form, the CDR3 reads TGCGCCAGCAGCTTGTTAGGACAGGGGGCTGGGGAGCAGTTCTTC. Its protein is CASSLLGQGAGEQFF. Full variable domain (outside the CDR3, taken from reference TRBV5-1 and TRBJ2-1): KAGVTQTPRYLIKTRGQQVTLSCSPISGHRSVSWYQQTPGQGLQFLFEYFSETQRNKGNFPGRFSGRQFSNSRSEMNVSTLELGDSALYLCASSLLGQGAGEQFFGPGTRLTVL.

The V gene is TRBV6-6, the J gene TRBJ2-1; TRBD2 matches at 12 bases. The CDR3 is made up of 15 amino acids. Losses at the gene ends were 0 bases for V and 10 bases for J; bases not matched to a gene: 4. The germline V gene has CDR1 MNHNY and CDR2 SVGAGI (reference sequence). The CDR3 is CASSYSLGLAGEQFF. CDR3 sequence (DNA): TGTGCCAGCAGTTACTCCCTAGGACTAGCGGGGGAGCAGTTCTTC.

This clone has just one count. This chain links TRBV10-3 with TRBJ2-2, with 12 bases aligning to TRBD2. Trimming removed 10 bases from V and 4 bases from J; junction bases left unmatched: 10. CDR1 ENHRY and CDR2 SYGVKD come from the germline V gene. The CDR3 has 16 residues. The CDR3 region has the DNA TGTGCCAGCTCCCTAGCGGGAGGGCCAGGCACCGGGGAGCTGTTTTTT. Encoded protein: CASSLAGGPGTGELFF.

The J gene is TRBJ2-7, the V gene TRBV19; 10 bases are shared with TRBD2. This CDR3 is built from 15 residues. The germline gives CDR1 LNHDA, CDR2 SQIVND (reference sequence). Trimming took 6 bases from V and 2 from J; bases not matched to a gene: 7. Here the CDR3 reads CASSELAGPPYEQYF. CDR3 bases: TGTGCCAGTAGCGAACTAGCGGGACCACCCTACGAGCAGTACTTC.

This clone is medium-sized. The chain employs TRBV27 and TRBJ1-5; 8 nucleotides align to TRBD1. V was clipped by 8 bases and J by 1 base; unmatched bases: 19. Per the germline V gene, CDR1 is MNHEY and CDR2 is SMNVEV (reference sequence). The CDR3 loop spans 19 amino acids. Written as DNA, the CDR3 is TGTGCCAGCCGAACATCGACAGGGGAGGGTGGGTTGAGCAATCAGCCCCAGCATTTT. Translation: CASRTSTGEGGLSNQPQHF.

By share, this clone ranks as medium-sized. The chain has TRBV5-6 and TRBJ2-7; 9 bases are shared with TRBD1. Germline CDR1 SGHDT, CDR2 YYEEEE. The CDR3 has 16 amino acids. V trimming: 4 bases; J trimming: 1 base; junction bases outside the gene matches: 9. CDR3 nucleotides: TGTGCCAGCAGCAGCACAGGGGGCGAGGGATCCTACGAGCAGTACTTC. As protein: CASSSTGGEGSYEQYF.